The sequence of this TCR beta chain was determined in a study of T cell repertoires in cytomegalovirus infection. Background on the study: Selected CMV epitopes included recently identified HLA-C-restricted ones as well as well-studied HLA-B-restricted ones. CMV infection together with matching HLA type was indicated by public TCR beta signatures.

One entry per CDR3 protein, called by TCRdb with MiXCR from the reads. This table holds over 250,000 distinct CDR3 sequences, less than 25% found once. Unmatched junction bases numbered 18, after V lost 11 bases and J lost 0 bases. The CDR3 is 17 residues long. To note about this clonotype: Antigen specificity is unknown.

Whole-study results and caveats: The cumulative frequency of public TCR beta families identified carriers of CMV plus the relevant HLA. Across the ex vivo response, the dominant clonotypes were HLA-C-restricted CMV-specific TCR beta clonotypes.

Sequencing used cultured PBMCs, obtained from culture after CMV antigen stimulation. The receptor comes from a human donor in good health (CMV status not recorded). Some clones in this sample may be carry-over from other donors' samples. The chain is built from TRBV23-1 and TRBJ2-7; TRBD1 matches at 8 bases. TRBV23-1 is known as an ORF, though its function is uncertain. This chain's CDR3 is CARARDRLASSSYEQYF. CDR3 nucleotide sequence: TGCGCCCGCGCCCGGGACAGGTTAGCGTCAAGCTCCTACGAGCAGTACTTC.